The 22 T cell receptor beta chains below were found in one sample sequenced in a study of beta chain features in type 1 diabetes. cDNA synthesis used the whole RNA isolate, giving expressed TCRB sequences. Method: immunoSEQ multiplex PCR; TCRdb's copy keeps in-frame clones and lacks some. The repertoire holds over 65,000 clones, with 25% to 35% as singletons. The sequenced sample was stem cell memory CD4+ T cells from blood. The receptors originated from a woman under 30 in good health.

The table lists this clone with a few counts. The chain is built from TRBV10-3 and TRBJ2-5, with a possible D match to TRBD2 (7 bases). Germline V gives CDR1 ENHRY, CDR2 SYGVKD. The V and J ends lost 4 bases and 5 bases respectively, with 11 bases between them. This CDR3 contains 13 residues. CDR3 sequence (DNA): TGTGCCATCAGTGGGGGGGGCCGTGAGACCCAGTACTTC. This codes for CAISGGGRETQYF.

This clone was counted between two and nine times. The V call is TRBV7-2, the J call TRBJ2-7, with D perhaps TRBD1 (6 bases). V was cut by 5 bases and J by 5 bases, with 22 bases left in between. The CDR3 has 16 residues. Germline V gives CDR1 SGHTA, CDR2 FQGNSA. The DNA of the CDR3 is TGTGCCAGCAGCCTAAATGACCCCTGGACAGAAGACGAGCAGTACTTC. Protein sequence: CASSLNDPWTEDEQYF.

A few counts support this clone. This chain uses TRBV29-1 with TRBJ2-3, with 12 bases aligning to TRBD2. V shed 4 bases, J shed 8 bases, and the junction held 10 bases outside the gene matches. The CDR3 extends over 15 amino acids. The germline V gene has CDR1 SQVTM and CDR2 ANQGSEA. The CDR3 region is CSVARGLAGIGTQYF. Here the CDR3 DNA reads TGCAGCGTTGCCCGGGGACTAGCGGGTATCGGTACGCAGTATTTT.

This chain connects TRBV11-2 to TRBJ2-3; 12 bases are a match to TRBD2. The CDR3 consists of 17 residues. Unmatched junction bases numbered 3, after V lost 1 base and J lost 1 base. Germline values: CDR1 SGHAT, CDR2 FQNNGV. CDR3 region: CASSLGRLAGGTDTQYF. DNA of the CDR3: TGTGCCAGCAGCTTAGGGAGACTAGCGGGGGGCACAGATACGCAGTATTTT.

This chain uses TRBV5-1 with TRBJ1-6; TRBD1 matches at 9 bases. In germline, CDR1 is SGHRS, CDR2 YFSETQ. The length of the CDR3 is 16 residues. The J segment lost 9 bases and the V segment lost 4 bases, leaving 11 bases of the junction unmatched. The chain's CDR3 is CASSARTGDMSSPLHF. The CDR3, as DNA: TGCGCCAGCAGCGCCCGGACAGGGGACATGAGTTCACCCCTCCACTTT.

In its sample, this clone was seen a few times. The chain recombines TRBV18 with TRBJ1-1; TRBD1 agrees at 10 bases. V lost 3 bases, J lost 6 bases, and 10 bases stayed unmatched. In germline, CDR1 is KGHSH, CDR2 LQKENI. The CDR3 sequence is 16 residues long. For the CDR3, the DNA is TGTGCCAGCTCACCGACCCGACAGGGGGCCGAACCTGAAGCTTTCTTT. The encoded protein is CASSPTRQGAEPEAFF.

This chain links TRBV9 with TRBJ2-5; TRBD2 might be the D (5 bases). V shed 4 bases and J shed 7 bases, with 14 bases lying between them. In germline, CDR1 is SGDLS, CDR2 YYNGEE. CDR3 length: 13 residues. This CDR3 is CASSLGGERTQYF. CDR3 nucleotide sequence: TGTGCCAGCAGCTTAGGTGGGGAGAGGACCCAGTACTTC.

The chain recombines TRBV13 with TRBJ1-3; 7 bases are shared with TRBD1. Germline CDR1 is PRHDT and CDR2 is FYEKMQ (reference sequence). J gave up 2 bases and V 5 bases, and 12 bases lay outside the gene matches. CDR3 length: 17 residues. The CDR3 reads CASSATTGTVPGNTIYF. CDR3 bases: TGTGCCAGCAGCGCAACGACCGGGACAGTTCCTGGAAACACCATATATTTT.

This clone has more than one count but fewer than ten. V is TRBV11-2 and J is TRBJ2-3, with D perhaps TRBD1 (6 bases). Germline values: CDR1 SGHAT, CDR2 FQNNGV. The V end was cut by 3 bases, the J end by 0 bases, with 16 bases between. The CDR3 consists of 17 residues. The CDR3 coding sequence is TGTGCCAGCAGCTTCCAGGGAGCAGGGGCTAGCACAGATACGCAGTATTTT. Its protein product is CASSFQGAGASTDTQYF.

V usage is TRBV7-2 and J usage is TRBJ1-2; TRBD1 might be the D (5 bases). Trimming stripped 8 bases from V and 5 bases from J, with 15 bases between. CDR3 size: 13 residues. CDR1 is SGHTA, CDR2 FQGNSA, per germline. CDR3 loop: CASSIREEYGYTF. The DNA for the CDR3 is TGTGCCAGCTCCATCAGGGAGGAGTATGGCTACACCTTC.

A single count supports this clone. Other nucleotide sequences from this sample produce the same CDR3. This chain connects TRBV7-2 to TRBJ1-1; TRBD1 might be the D (5 bases). The CDR3 runs 14 residues. The V end was cut by 1 base, the J end by 0 bases, with 6 bases between. Germline V gives CDR1 SGHTA, CDR2 FQGNSA. The CDR3 nucleotides are TGTGCCAGCAGCTTAGGACAGATGAACACTGAAGCTTTCTTT. This codes for CASSLGQMNTEAFF.

This clone was counted between two and nine times. The V call is TRBV6-5, the J call TRBJ2-7; TRBD2 aligns across 8 bases. The CDR3 is 15 residues long. J was trimmed by 1 base and V by 2 bases; bases with no gene match: 4. CDR1 and CDR2 from the germline V gene are MNHEY and SVGAGI. The DNA of the CDR3 is TGTGCCAGCAGTTACGGTCCTAGCGGGTCCTACGAGCAGTACTTC. It translates to CASSYGPSGSYEQYF.

The chain is built from TRBV19 and TRBJ2-3, with 7 bases fitting TRBD1. This CDR3 is built from 14 residues. Germline V gene sequence: CDR1 LNHDA, CDR2 SQIVND (reference sequence). With 5 bases clipped from V and 0 bases from J, the junction kept 2 bases outside the gene matches. CDR3 protein: CASSGTVSTDTQYF. For the CDR3, the DNA is TGTGCCAGTAGTGGGACAGTTAGCACAGATACGCAGTATTTT.

The table lists this clone with a few counts. The chain is built from TRBV7-2 and TRBJ2-5; possible D gene TRBD1, 5 bases. The CDR3 has 14 residues. V lost 2 bases and J lost 7, with 14 bases in between. Germline V gene lookup returns CDR1 SGHTA and CDR2 FQGNSA. The CDR3 loop is CASSLNDRIGTQYF. The CDR3 nucleotides read TGTGCCAGCAGCTTAAATGACAGAATCGGGACCCAGTACTTC.

This clone was counted a few times. The chain couples TRBV29-1 to TRBJ2-7; possible D gene TRBD1, 5 bases. The germline CDR1 and CDR2 sequences are SQVTM and ANQGSEA. CDR3 size: 13 residues. V was pared by 4 bases and J by 2 bases, with 12 bases between. The CDR3 nucleotides are TGCAGCGTTGCCGGCAGGGCGGCCTACGAGCAGTACTTC. Amino acids: CSVAGRAAYEQYF.

This sequence joins TRBV11-2 and TRBJ1-6; the D gene is possibly TRBD1 (6 bases). Trimming stripped 5 bases from V and 9 bases from J, with 14 bases between. Looked up from germline, CDR1 is SGHAT and CDR2 is FQNNGV. The CDR3 is made up of 14 amino acids. CDR3 amino acids: CASSPGHRASPLHF. CDR3 bases: TGTGCCAGCAGCCCCGGGCACAGGGCTTCACCCCTCCACTTT.

In its sample, this clone was seen a few times. The chain links TRBV7-9 to TRBJ2-3; D call uncertain. The V gene lost 5 bases and the J gene lost 0 bases, with 6 bases spanning the gap. Germline CDR1 and CDR2: SEHNR and FQNEAQ (reference sequence). The CDR3 loop spans 13 amino acids. The CDR3 coding sequence is TGTGCCAGCAGCGCGTACAGCACAGATACGCAGTATTTT. Protein product: CASSAYSTDTQYF.

The chain uses TRBV5-1 and TRBJ2-1; D is possibly TRBD2 (6 bases). The CDR3 has 16 residues. From germline, CDR1 is SGHRS and CDR2 YFSETQ. V was cut by 2 bases and J by 5 bases, with 17 bases left in between. The CDR3 coding sequence is TGCGCCAGCAGCTTTAGCACCGGGGGAGGACACAATGAGCAGTTCTTC. Its protein is CASSFSTGGGHNEQFF.

This chain connects TRBV25-1 to TRBJ2-4, with 9 bases fitting TRBD2. The CDR3 covers 15 residues. CDR1 MGHDK and CDR2 SYGVNS come from the germline V gene. J gave up 7 bases and V 3 bases, and 7 bases lay outside the gene matches. CDR3 bases: TGTGCCAGCAGTGACTCCCGGACTAGCGTGAACATTCAGTACTTC. Translating it yields CASSDSRTSVNIQYF.

The gene calls are TRBV18 and TRBJ1-2; 7 positions agree with TRBD1. V gave up 3 bases and J gave up 8 bases; unmatched junction bases: 12. The CDR3 extends over 15 amino acids. Looked up from germline, CDR1 is KGHSH and CDR2 is LQKENI. This chain's CDR3 is CASSPGGRGFDGYTF. CDR3 sequence (DNA): TGTGCCAGCTCACCGGGGGGCAGGGGGTTCGACGGCTACACCTTC.

V usage is TRBV25-1 and J usage is TRBJ1-2, with D possibly TRBD1 on 5 matching bases. Germline assignment: CDR1 MGHDK and CDR2 SYGVNS. This CDR3 spans 12 amino acids. V lost 6 bases and J lost 0, with 5 bases in between. The CDR3 DNA sequence: TGTGCCAGCAGGACAGCTAACTATGGCTACACCTTC. This encodes CASRTANYGYTF.

This chain uses TRBV5-1 with TRBJ1-2, with TRBD1 identical over 7 bases. The CDR3 is 14 residues long. CDR1 and CDR2 from the germline V gene are SGHRS and YFSETQ. V gave up 0 bases and J gave up 3 bases; unmatched junction bases: 2. This chain's CDR3 is CASSLEGQHYGYTF. CDR3 bases: TGCGCCAGCAGCTTGGAGGGACAGCACTATGGCTACACCTTC.